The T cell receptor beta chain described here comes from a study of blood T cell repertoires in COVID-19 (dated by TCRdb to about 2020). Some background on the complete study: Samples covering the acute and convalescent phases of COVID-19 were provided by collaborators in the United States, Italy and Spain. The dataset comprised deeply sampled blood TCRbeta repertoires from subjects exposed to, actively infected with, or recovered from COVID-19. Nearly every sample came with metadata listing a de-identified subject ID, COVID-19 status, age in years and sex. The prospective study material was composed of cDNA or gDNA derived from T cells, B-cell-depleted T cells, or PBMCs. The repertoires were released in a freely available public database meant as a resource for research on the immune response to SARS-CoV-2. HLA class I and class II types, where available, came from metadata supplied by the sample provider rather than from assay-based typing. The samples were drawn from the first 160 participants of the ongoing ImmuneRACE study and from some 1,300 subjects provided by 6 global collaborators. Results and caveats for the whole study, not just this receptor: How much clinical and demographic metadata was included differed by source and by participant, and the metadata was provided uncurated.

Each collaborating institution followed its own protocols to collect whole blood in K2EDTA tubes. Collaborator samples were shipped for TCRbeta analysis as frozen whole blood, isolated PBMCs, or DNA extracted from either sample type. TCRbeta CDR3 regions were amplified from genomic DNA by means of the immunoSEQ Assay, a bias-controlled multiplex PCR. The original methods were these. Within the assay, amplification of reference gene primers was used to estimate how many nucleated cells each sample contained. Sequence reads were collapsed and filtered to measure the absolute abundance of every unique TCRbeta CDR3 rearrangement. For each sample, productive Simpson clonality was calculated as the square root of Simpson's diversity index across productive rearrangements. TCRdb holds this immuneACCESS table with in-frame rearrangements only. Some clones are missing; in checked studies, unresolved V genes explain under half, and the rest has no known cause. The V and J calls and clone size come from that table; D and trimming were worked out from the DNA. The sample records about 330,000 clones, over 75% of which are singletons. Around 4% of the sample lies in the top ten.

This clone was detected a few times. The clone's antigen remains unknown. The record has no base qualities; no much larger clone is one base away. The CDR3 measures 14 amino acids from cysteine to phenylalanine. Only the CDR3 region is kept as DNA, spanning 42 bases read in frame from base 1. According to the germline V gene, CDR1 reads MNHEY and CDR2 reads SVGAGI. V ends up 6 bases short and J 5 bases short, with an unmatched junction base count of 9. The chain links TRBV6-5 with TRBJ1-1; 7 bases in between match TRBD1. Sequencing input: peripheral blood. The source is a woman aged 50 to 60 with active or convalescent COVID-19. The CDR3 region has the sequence CASSRTPGGTEAFF. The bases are TGTGCCAGCAGCCGGACCCCAGGGGGAACTGAAGCTTTCTTT.